This T cell receptor beta chain derives from a study of human T cells and chemical hapten exposure. About the study: The variation in per-sample TCR yields arose mainly from small differences in pooled library volumes. Whole-study results and caveats: Sensitizing to DPC left TCRs with a frequency above 1 in 1000 unaltered. The formation of large CDR3 similarity clusters by expanded TCRs significantly exceeded that of controls.

MiXCR was run by TCRdb on the RACE reads, yielding one entry per CDR3 protein. The sample lists about 34,000 distinct CDR3 sequences; 5.5% to 7.5% were seen once. The table lists this clonotype with a few counts. Its matching antigen is unknown. The CDR3 loop spans 14 amino acids. From germline, CDR1 is MNHEY and CDR2 SVGAGI. V was trimmed by 4 bases and J by 7 bases, leaving 13 bases between them. The time point was: patch test 1, 2 weeks after DPC sensitization. The treatment: therapeutic diphenylcyclopropenone sensitization with weekly scalp DPC. The starting material, unfractionated whole blood, was used for total RNA extraction. Drawing of blood took place ahead of applying each patch test.

Specimen: whole blood, collected in connection with sensitization to the hapten diphenylcyclopropenone (DPC). The receptor comes from a woman in her 30s with alopecia areata. Some clones in this sample may be carry-over from other donors' samples. The chain has TRBV6-5 and TRBJ1-4; unclear D gene. Here the CDR3 DNA reads TGTGCCAGCAGTTCCCCACTCCTCGGTGAAAAACTGTTTTTT. Its protein is CASSSPLLGEKLFF.